Listed below are T cell receptor beta chains from one sample, sequenced in a study of OX40 agonist ivuxolimab in advanced cancers. TCRdb keeps only in-frame clones here, not all; method: immunoSEQ multiplex PCR. The sample has roughly 35,000 clones, roughly four fifths seen once. The source material was CD4+ or CD8+ T cells sorted from blood, sampled in a trial of the OX40 agonist ivuxolimab. The receptors here all came from an adult with an advanced solid tumor such as melanoma, head and neck, liver or kidney cancer. The CDR3 runs from the conserved cysteine through the conserved F or W. The D gene is left open where the match is weak. Expanded clones are given a class, and other clones once, few, many or no size at all.

v_call	d_call	clone_size	j_call	cdr3_aa	cdr3_nt
TRBV6-5	NA	few	TRBJ1-4	CASSYSGTNNEKLFF	TGTGCCAGCAGTTACTCGGGGACAAATAATGAAAAACTGTTTTTT
TRBV2	TRBD1	NA	TRBJ1-1	CASRKDRVSEAFF	TGTGCCAGCAGAAAAGACAGGGTGTCTGAAGCTTTCTTT
TRBV11-3	NA	NA	TRBJ2-2	CASSLGVENTGELFF	TGTGCCAGCAGCTTAGGGGTTGAGAACACCGGGGAGCTGTTTTTT
TRBV5-1	NA	NA	TRBJ1-2	CASSLTIGNYGYTF	TGCGCCAGCAGCTTGACTATAGGGAACTATGGCTACACCTTC
TRBV10-3	NA	NA	TRBJ2-7	CAINGDSAGEQYF	TGTGCCATCAATGGGGACTCCGCCGGCGAGCAGTACTTC
TRBV6-6	NA	NA	TRBJ2-5	CASNPAGETQYF	TGTGCCAGCAACCCAGCGGGAGAGACCCAGTACTTC
TRBV18	NA	few	TRBJ1-5	CASSPGAGQPQHF	TGTGCCAGCTCCCCAGGAGCGGGTCAGCCCCAGCATTTT
TRBV2	NA	NA	TRBJ2-2	CASSEFAGLTGELFF	TGTGCCAGCAGTGAATTTGCAGGGCTAACCGGGGAGCTGTTTTTT
TRBV5-5	NA	NA	TRBJ2-3	CASSLGPASTDTQYF	TGTGCCAGCAGCTTGGGGCCTGCCAGCACAGATACGCAGTATTTT
TRBV5-4	TRBD1	NA	TRBJ1-1	CASSRDSMNTEAFF	TGTGCCAGCAGCCGGGACAGTATGAACACTGAAGCTTTCTTT
TRBV6-5	TRBD1	NA	TRBJ1-3	CASSYIGTDSGNTIYF	TGTGCCAGCAGTTACATCGGGACAGACTCTGGAAACACCATATATTTT